The text below deals with one T cell receptor (beta chain). Its antigen is not known. V was pared by 5 bases and J by 7 bases, with 16 bases of the junction left unmatched. The germline V gene encodes CDR1 SGHNT and CDR2 YENEEA. The CDR3 runs to 17 residues. This entry is derived from a study of T cell responses to AZD1222 COVID-19 vaccine. General study points: There were mostly white British donors and more females than males, and clonal diversity was possibly underestimated.

Using immunoSEQ multiplex PCR, the repertoire was profiled, and TCRdb retains in-frame clones only, with some absent. The table has more than 110,000 clones, less than 95% seen once; the top ten hold about 3%. Sequenced here: peripheral blood, sampled on day 0 of AZD1222 vaccination. V gene TRBV11-3 combines with J gene TRBJ1-2; 10 bases fit TRBD1. This receptor was taken from an adult in good health. CDR3 in amino acids: CASSPRDRGPVEGGYTF. The CDR3 DNA sequence: TGTGCCAGCAGCCCCCGGGACAGGGGCCCGGTTGAGGGTGGCTACACCTTC.